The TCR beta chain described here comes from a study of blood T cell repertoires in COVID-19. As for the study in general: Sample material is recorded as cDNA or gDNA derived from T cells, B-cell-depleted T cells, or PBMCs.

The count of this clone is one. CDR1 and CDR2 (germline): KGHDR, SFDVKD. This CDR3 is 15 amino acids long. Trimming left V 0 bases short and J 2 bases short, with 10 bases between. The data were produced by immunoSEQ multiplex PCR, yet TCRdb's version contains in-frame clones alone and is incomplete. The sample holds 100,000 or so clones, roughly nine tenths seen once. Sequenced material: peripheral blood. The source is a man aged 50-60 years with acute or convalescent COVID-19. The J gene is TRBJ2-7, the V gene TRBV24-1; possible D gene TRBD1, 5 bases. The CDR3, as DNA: TGTGCCACCAGTGATTTGGGCAGGGTCCCCTACGAGCAGTACTTC. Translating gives CATSDLGRVPYEQYF.